This TCR beta chain was sequenced in a study of T-cell memory formation after mild COVID-19. TCRdb used MiXCR to reprocess the 5' RACE reads, holding one entry per CDR3 protein. Here the sample spans 450,000 to 700,000 distinct CDR3 sequences, roughly 18% being singletons. V was trimmed by 6 bases and J by 4 bases, leaving 10 bases between them. CDR1 SQVTM and CDR2 ANQGSEA come from the germline V gene. The CDR3 length is 13 residues. V usage is TRBV29-1 and J usage is TRBJ2-6; D might be TRBD1 or TRBD2, each matching 5 bases. This receptor was identified in an adult woman who had mild COVID-19 (a few samples of this study predate the infection). Cell type and time point are not known. The sequenced sample consisted of PBMCs or a T cell subset sorted from them (not recorded which). The CDR3 region has the DNA TGCAGCGTCGGGACGTCGGGGGCCAACGTCCTGACTTTC. Translating gives CSVGTSGANVLTF.